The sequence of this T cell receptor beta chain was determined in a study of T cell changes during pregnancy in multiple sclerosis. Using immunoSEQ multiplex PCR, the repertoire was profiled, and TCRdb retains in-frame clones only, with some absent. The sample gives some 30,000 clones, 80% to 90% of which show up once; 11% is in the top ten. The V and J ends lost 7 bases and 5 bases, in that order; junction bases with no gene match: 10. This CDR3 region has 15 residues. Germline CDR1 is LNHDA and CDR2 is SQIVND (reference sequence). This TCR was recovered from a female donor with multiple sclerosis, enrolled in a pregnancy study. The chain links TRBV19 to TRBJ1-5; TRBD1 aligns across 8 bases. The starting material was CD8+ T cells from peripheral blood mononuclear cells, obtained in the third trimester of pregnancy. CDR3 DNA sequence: TGTGCCAGTACCACCCGACAGGGGACTGATCAGCCCCAGCATTTT. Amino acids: CASTTRQGTDQPQHF.